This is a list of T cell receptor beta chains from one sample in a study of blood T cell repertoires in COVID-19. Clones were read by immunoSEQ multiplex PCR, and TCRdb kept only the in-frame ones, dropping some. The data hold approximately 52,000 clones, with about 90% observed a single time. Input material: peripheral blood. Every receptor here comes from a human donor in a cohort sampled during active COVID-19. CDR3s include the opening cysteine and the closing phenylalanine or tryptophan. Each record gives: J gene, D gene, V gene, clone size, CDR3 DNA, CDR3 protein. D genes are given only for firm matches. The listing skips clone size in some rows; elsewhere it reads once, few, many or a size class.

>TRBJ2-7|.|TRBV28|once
TGTGCCAGCAGTTCCACCTACGAGCAGTACTTC
CASSSTYEQYF
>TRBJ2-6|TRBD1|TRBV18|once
TGTGCCAGCTCACCAGGTGGACAGGTCCACTCTGGGGCCAACGTCCTGACTTTC
CASSPGGQVHSGANVLTF
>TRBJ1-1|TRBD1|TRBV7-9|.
TGTGCCAGCATCTGGGGGACAGGCTCCAGGAACACTGAAGCTTTCTTT
CASIWGTGSRNTEAFF
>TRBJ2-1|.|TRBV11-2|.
TGTGCCAGCAGCCCCTCGGGGAGTTGGATCAATGAGCAGTTCTTC
CASSPSGSWINEQFF
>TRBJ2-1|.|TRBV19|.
TGTGCCAGTAACCCCCGACTAGGGGCGATGGGCTCCTACAATGAGCAGTTCTTC
CASNPRLGAMGSYNEQFF
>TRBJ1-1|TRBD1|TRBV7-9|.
TGTGCCAGCAGTCTCCGGACAGGGGTGAACACTGAAGCTTTCTTT
CASSLRTGVNTEAFF
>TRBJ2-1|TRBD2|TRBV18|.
TGTGCCAGCTCACTGGGACCAAGCGGGAGGCAGTACAATGAGCAGTTCTTC
CASSLGPSGRQYNEQFF
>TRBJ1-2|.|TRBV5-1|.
TGCGCCAGCAGCGGGGGCCTCGGGGGCTACACCTTC
CASSGGLGGYTF
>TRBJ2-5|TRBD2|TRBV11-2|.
TGTGCCAGCAGCCACCGCGGGGCGGGAGGGATCCAAGAGACCCAGTACTTC
CASSHRGAGGIQETQYF
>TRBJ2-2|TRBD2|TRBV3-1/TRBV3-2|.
TGTGCCAGCAGCCAGCCGGGACTAACGAACACCGGGGAGCTGTTTTTT
CASSQPGLTNTGELFF
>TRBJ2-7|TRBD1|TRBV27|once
TGTGCCAGCAGTGCGGACAGGTCCTACGAGCAGTACTTC
CASSADRSYEQYF
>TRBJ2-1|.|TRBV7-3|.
TGTGCCAGCAGCTTACCGGGAGCCTACAATGAGCAGTTCTTC
CASSLPGAYNEQFF
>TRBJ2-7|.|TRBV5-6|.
TGTGCCAGCAGGTTTACTGGGAGCTACGAGCAGTACTTC
CASRFTGSYEQYF
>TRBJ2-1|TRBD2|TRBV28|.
TGTGCCAGCAGTTTAAGGGCTAGCGGGAGCTCCTACAATGAGCAGTTCTTC
CASSLRASGSSYNEQFF
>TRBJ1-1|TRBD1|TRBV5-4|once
TGTGCCAGCAGCAGTCCCGGGACAGGGGGCACTGAAGCTTTCTTT
CASSSPGTGGTEAFF
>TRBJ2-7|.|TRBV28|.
TGTGCCAGCAGTTTACCAGGGCCCGAGCAGTACTTC
CASSLPGPEQYF
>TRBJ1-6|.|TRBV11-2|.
TGTGCCAGCAGCTTGGTTTATAGAAGCCGTTACTCACCCCTCCACTTT
CASSLVYRSRYSPLHF
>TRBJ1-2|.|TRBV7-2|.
TGTGCCAGCAGCTTAGCGGGGGCAGATGGCTACACCTTC
CASSLAGADGYTF
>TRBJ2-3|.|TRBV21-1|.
TGTGCCAGCAGCCATAGCGGGAGTGAGGGTGGCGCAGATACGCAGTATTTT
CASSHSGSEGGADTQYF
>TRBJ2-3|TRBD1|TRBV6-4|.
TGTGCCAGCAGTGTCGCGGCAGGGGGCTGGAATACGCAGTATTTT
CASSVAAGGWNTQYF
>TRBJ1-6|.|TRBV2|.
TGTGCCAGCAGGGGAGGGGCAGGGAGGGATAATTCACCCCTCCACTTT
CASRGGAGRDNSPLHF
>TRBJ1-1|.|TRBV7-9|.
TGTGCCAGCAGCTTAGCGGATAGGGGTGCTTTCTTT
CASSLADRGAFF
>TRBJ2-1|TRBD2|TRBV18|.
TGTGCCAGCTCACCGGGACTAGCGGGAGCATACAATGAGCAGTTCTTC
CASSPGLAGAYNEQFF
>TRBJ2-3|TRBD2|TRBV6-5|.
TGTGCCAGCAGTTTAACTAGCGGGAGAGCTACAGATACGCAGTATTTT
CASSLTSGRATDTQYF
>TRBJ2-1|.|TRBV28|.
TGTGCCAGCACTCGATCATGGGGGGACGGCACTTACAATGAGCAGTTCTTC
CASTRSWGDGTYNEQFF
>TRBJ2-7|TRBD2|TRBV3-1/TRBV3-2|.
TGTGCCAGCAGCCCTTCAACGGGGCGGGGGGACGAGCAGTACTTC
CASSPSTGRGDEQYF
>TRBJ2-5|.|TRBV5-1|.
TGCGCCAGCAGCTTGGAGCTTCTCGCTACCCGAGGCCAAGAGACCCAGTACTTC
CASSLELLATRGQETQYF
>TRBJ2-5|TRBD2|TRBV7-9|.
TGTGCCAGCAGCACACGGACTAGCGGGAGGGTGGAGACCCAGTACTTC
CASSTRTSGRVETQYF
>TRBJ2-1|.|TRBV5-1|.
TGCGCCAGCAGCTTCTGGGGGCCCAATGAGCAGTTCTTC
CASSFWGPNEQFF
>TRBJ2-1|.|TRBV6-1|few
TGTGCCAGCAGTGAAGAAGCGGGCTCCTACAATGAGCAGTTCTTC
CASSEEAGSYNEQFF
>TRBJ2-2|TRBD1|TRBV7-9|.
TGTGCCAGCAGACAGCCGGGACAGGGTGCCGGGGAGCTGTTTTTT
CASRQPGQGAGELFF
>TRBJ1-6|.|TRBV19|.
TGTGCCAGTAGTATCGCGCGAGGCTATAATTCACCCCTCCACTTT
CASSIARGYNSPLHF
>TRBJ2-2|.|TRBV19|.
TGTGCCAGTAGTATCGGGTCGGGGAACACCGGGGAGCTGTTTTTT
CASSIGSGNTGELFF
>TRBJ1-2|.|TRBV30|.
TGTGCCTGGAGGTTCCTGGAGGGTGGCTACACCTTC
CAWRFLEGGYTF
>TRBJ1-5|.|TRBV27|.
TGTGCCAGCAGTGTGGGCAGCAATCAGCCCCAGCATTTT
CASSVGSNQPQHF
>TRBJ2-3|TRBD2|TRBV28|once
TGTGCCAGCAGTTCCACCCCCGACAGACTAGCGGGAGTCGATGATACGCAGTATTTT
CASSSTPDRLAGVDDTQYF
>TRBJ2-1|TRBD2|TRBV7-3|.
TGTGCCAGCAGCATCTTACCTAGCGGGACCTACAATGAGCAGTTCTTC
CASSILPSGTYNEQFF
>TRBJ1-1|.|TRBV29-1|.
TGCAGTCTTAAGGAGGGCGGAGGTAACGCTGAAGCTTTCTTT
CSLKEGGGNAEAFF
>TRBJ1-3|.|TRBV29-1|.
TGCAGCGTTGCTCCAGGATCTGGAAACACCATATATTTT
CSVAPGSGNTIYF
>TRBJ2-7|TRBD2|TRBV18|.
TGTGCCAGCTCAACAAGGACTAGCGGGAACGAGCAGTACTTC
CASSTRTSGNEQYF
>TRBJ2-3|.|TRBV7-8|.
TGTGCCAGCAGCATTAGCGATGGGGATACGCAGTATTTT
CASSISDGDTQYF
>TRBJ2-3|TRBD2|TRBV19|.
TGTGCCAGTAGTATGGGGACTAGCGGAAGCACAGATACGCAGTATTTT
CASSMGTSGSTDTQYF
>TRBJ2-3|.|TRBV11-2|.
TGTGCCAGCAGCCCCCGCCCCCTAACAGATACGCAGTATTTT
CASSPRPLTDTQYF
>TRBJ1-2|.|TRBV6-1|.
TGTGCCAGCAGTGAAAGTGACCGAGCGGATGGCTACACCTTC
CASSESDRADGYTF
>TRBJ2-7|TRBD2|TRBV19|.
TGTGCCAGTAGTAGCCGGACTAGTAACGAGCAGTACTTC
CASSSRTSNEQYF
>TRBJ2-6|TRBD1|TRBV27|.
TGTGCCAGCACCTCCTTAACCAGACAGGGGAGTTCAGGAGGGGCCAACGTCCTGACTTTC
CASTSLTRQGSSGGANVLTF
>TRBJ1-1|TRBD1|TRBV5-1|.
TGCGCCAGCAGCTTCGACAGGGGAAACACTGAAGCTTTCTTT
CASSFDRGNTEAFF
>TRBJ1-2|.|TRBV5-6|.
TGTGCCAGCAGCTCCTTCCCGGCAGCGAATAACTATGGCTACACCTTC
CASSSFPAANNYGYTF
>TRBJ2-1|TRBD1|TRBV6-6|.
TGTGCCAGCAGGCCGGGGACAGGGGGCAATGAGCAGTTCTTC
CASRPGTGGNEQFF
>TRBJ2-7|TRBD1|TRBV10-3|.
TGTGCCATCAGTCGGAAGGGACAGGGGGCAGGGGAGCAGTACTTC
CAISRKGQGAGEQYF
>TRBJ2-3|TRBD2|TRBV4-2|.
TGTGCCAGCAGCCAAGAGCGGGGGTACACAGATACGCAGTATTTT
CASSQERGYTDTQYF
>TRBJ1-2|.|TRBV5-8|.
TGTGCCAGCAGCGCGTGGGGAGCGAGGGCTGGCTACACCTTC
CASSAWGARAGYTF
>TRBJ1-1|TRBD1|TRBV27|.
TGTGCCACCGGACAGGGTTATAGTGAAGCTTTCTTT
CATGQGYSEAFF
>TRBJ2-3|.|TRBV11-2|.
TGTGCCAGCAGCTCCAGTCAGGGGATTTACCGCACAGATACGCAGTATTTT
CASSSSQGIYRTDTQYF
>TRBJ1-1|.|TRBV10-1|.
TGCGCCAGCAGTGAGATGAGAGCCACTGAAGCTTTCTTT
CASSEMRATEAFF